These 19 T cell receptor beta chains were sequenced from one sample in a study of T cell repertoires in cytomegalovirus infection. Each CDR3 protein gets one entry after TCRdb re-called the reads with MiXCR. Seen here are roughly 500,000 distinct CDR3 sequences, approximately 10% observed once, and the top ten hold roughly a tenth. Source material: PBMCs. These receptors were taken from a human donor in good health (CMV status not recorded). Some clones in this sample may be carry-over from other donors' samples.

This clonotype was counted at least ten times. V usage is TRBV12-3 or TRBV12-4 and J usage is TRBJ1-2, with 7 positions matching TRBD1. This CDR3 is 16 amino acids long. V gave up 4 bases and J gave up 3 bases; unmatched junction bases: 11. The CDR3 nucleotides read TGTGCCAGCAGTTCCCCCGATGACAGGGTTTACTATGGCTACACCTTC. Translating gives CASSSPDDRVYYGYTF.

This clonotype was seen at least ten times. The V gene is TRBV11-2, the J gene TRBJ2-1, with TRBD2 identical over 7 bases. After removal of 4 bases from V and 10 bases from J, the junction contained 4 bases not matched to a gene. Germline assignment: CDR1 SGHAT and CDR2 FQNNGV. The CDR3 is made up of 12 amino acids. The DNA for the CDR3 is TGTGCCAGCAGCTCGACTAGCCTAGAGCAGTTCTTC. As protein: CASSSTSLEQFF. The full variable domain, with the rest looked up from reference TRBV11-2 and TRBJ2-1, is EAGVAQSPRYKIIEKRQSVAFWCNPISGHATLYWYQQILGQGPKLLIQFQNNGVVDDSQLPKDRFSAERLKGVDSTLKIQPAKLEDSAVYLCASSSTSLEQFFGPGTRLTVL.

This clonotype was recorded a few times. This chain uses TRBV20-1 with TRBJ2-7; D uncertain. The germline V and J ends were trimmed by 6 bases and 2 bases, with 17 bases remaining between them. Germline V gene sequence: CDR1 DFQATT, CDR2 SNEGSKA (reference sequence). This CDR3 is built from 14 residues. The CDR3 spells CSAVPEVKPYEQYF. The CDR3 DNA reads TGCAGTGCCGTTCCTGAGGTTAAGCCCTACGAGCAGTACTTC.

The table lists this clonotype with a few counts. The chain carries TRBV12-3 or TRBV12-4 and TRBJ1-2; D remains ambiguous. V shed 10 bases and J shed 6 bases, with 18 bases lying between them. The CDR3 length is 13 residues. The CDR3 nucleotides are TGTGCCACCCGGGAAAGGGTTGGGGATGGCTACACCTTC. Its translation: CATRERVGDGYTF.

This clonotype was counted between two and nine times. The chain combines TRBV12-5 with TRBJ2-6; no reliable D call. CDR1 is LGHNT, CDR2 FRNRAP, per germline. V lost 7 bases and J lost 0, with 4 bases in between. The CDR3 loop spans 13 amino acids. CDR3: CASAYSGANVLTF. DNA for the CDR3: TGTGCTAGTGCCTACTCTGGGGCCAACGTCCTGACTTTC.

This clonotype was observed many times. In nucleotides, the CDR3 is TGTGCCAGCAGTTATCGCGACAGGGTAGTCACGCAGTACTTC. Translated, it gives CASSYRDRVVTQYF. This chain links TRBV6-5 with TRBJ2-7; 7 nucleotides align to TRBD1. CDR3 length: 14 amino acids. V lost 3 bases and J lost 9; bases outside the gene matches: 11. The germline V gene has CDR1 MNHEY and CDR2 SVGAGI.

This clonotype was observed many times. The chain carries TRBV10-3 and TRBJ2-5; tentatively, D is TRBD2 (5 bases). This CDR3 region has 15 residues. V lost 5 bases to trimming and J lost 6 bases, with 19 bases between them. The germline CDR1 and CDR2 sequences are ENHRY and SYGVKD. The chain's CDR3 is CAISPGLTHPKTQYF. In DNA form, the CDR3 reads TGTGCCATCAGTCCCGGACTTACGCACCCGAAGACCCAGTACTTC.

This clonotype was found many times. The chain links TRBV7-2 to TRBJ1-2, with D perhaps matching TRBD1 (6 bases). This CDR3 has 13 residues. Germline V gene lookup returns CDR1 SGHTA and CDR2 FQGNSA. V lost 5 bases and J 4 bases, leaving 11 bases between the germline ends. CDR3 DNA sequence: TGTGCCAGCAGCCGCGGGACAAGCTATGGCTACACCTTC. Translated, it gives CASSRGTSYGYTF.

This clonotype has ten or more counts. CDR3 coding DNA: TGTGCCAGCAGTTACTCCGGGACAGGAGAAGCTTTCTTT. Protein sequence: CASSYSGTGEAFF. The chain carries TRBV6-6 and TRBJ1-1, with 8 bases that match TRBD1. Trimming at V came to 0 bases and at J to 8 bases, leaving 2 bases not matched to a gene. Germline V gives CDR1 MNHNY, CDR2 SVGAGI (reference sequence). This CDR3 is 13 amino acids long.

This clonotype appeared many times. The rearrangement links TRBV5-1 to TRBJ2-1; tentatively, D is TRBD1 (5 bases). CDR1 is SGHRS, CDR2 YFSETQ, per germline. The CDR3 sequence is 15 residues long. The V end was cut by 4 bases, the J end by 0 bases, with 11 bases between. CDR3 sequence reads: CASSPDISSYNEQFF. CDR3 DNA: TGCGCCAGCAGCCCGGACATAAGCTCCTACAATGAGCAGTTCTTC.

In this sample, this clonotype turned up many times. This rearrangement joins TRBV2 to TRBJ1-2, with D perhaps matching TRBD1 (5 bases). Trimming took 6 bases from V and 2 from J, leaving 10 bases between them. From germline, CDR1 is SNHLY and CDR2 FYNNEI. CDR3 length: 13 residues. CDR3 region: CASSETENYGYTF. In DNA, the CDR3 is TGTGCCAGCAGCGAGACAGAAAACTATGGCTACACCTTC.

The rearrangement links TRBV20-1 to TRBJ2-1, with D possibly being TRBD2 (6 bases). From germline, CDR1 is DFQATT and CDR2 SNEGSKA (reference sequence). The CDR3 contains 16 residues. The V end was cut by 0 bases, the J end by 6 bases, with 18 bases between. CDR3 in DNA: TGCAGTGCTAGAGATCGGGTACTAGCTGGGAGCAATGAGCAGTTCTTC. It encodes CSARDRVLAGSNEQFF.

The V call is TRBV25-1, the J call TRBJ2-2; D might be TRBD1 (5 bases). CDR3 length equals 14 residues. Trimming took off 7 bases at V and 0 bases at J, with 9 bases between the two ends. Germline-derived CDR1 and CDR2 are MGHDK and SYGVNS. The CDR3 sequence is CASTQGSNTGELFF. The CDR3 bases are TGTGCCAGCACCCAGGGCTCGAACACCGGGGAGCTGTTTTTT. The full variable domain, its missing parts supplied by reference TRBV25-1 and TRBJ2-2, is EADIYQTPRYLVIGTGKKITLECSQTMGHDKMYWYQQDPGMELHLIHYSYGVNSTEKGDLSSESTVSRIRTEHFPLTLESARPSHTSQYLCASTQGSNTGELFFGEGSRLTVL.

The sample holds many counts of this clonotype. The rearrangement links TRBV6-1 to TRBJ1-1, with a possible D match to TRBD1 (5 bases). Germline loops: CDR1 MNHNS, CDR2 SASEGT. V lost 9 bases and J lost 0, with 11 bases in between. This CDR3 spans 13 amino acids. Here the CDR3 reads CASWGTMNTEAFF. CDR3 coding DNA: TGTGCCAGTTGGGGGACCATGAACACTGAAGCTTTCTTT.

This clonotype has more than one count but fewer than ten. The chain carries TRBV7-8 and TRBJ2-1; D is unresolved. Germline CDR1 is SGHVS and CDR2 is FQNEAQ. V was pared by 4 bases and J by 0 bases, with 13 bases between. The CDR3 is 16 amino acids. CDR3 loop: CASSSTPRSSYNEQFF. CDR3 bases: TGTGCCAGCAGCTCGACTCCGAGGAGCTCCTACAATGAGCAGTTCTTC.

V and J are TRBV3-1 and TRBJ2-7; 11 nucleotides line up with TRBD1. Germline CDR1 LGHDT, CDR2 YNNKEL (reference sequence). The CDR3 spans 15 residues. V gave up 3 bases and J gave up 5 bases; unmatched junction bases: 6. CDR3 amino acids: CASSHPGQGGHEQYF. For the CDR3, the DNA is TGTGCCAGCAGCCACCCGGGACAGGGGGGCCACGAGCAGTACTTC.

This clonotype was seen repeatedly, ten times or more. The chain links TRBV19 to TRBJ1-1; D is ambiguous. Trimming removed 6 bases from V and 7 bases from J, with 9 bases in between. This CDR3 contains 11 residues. Per the germline V gene, CDR1 is LNHDA and CDR2 is SQIVND (reference sequence). The CDR3 loop reads CASRSLLEAFF. Written as DNA, the CDR3 is TGTGCCAGTAGATCCCTCCTTGAAGCTTTCTTT.

This clonotype was picked up many times. V gene TRBV14 combines with J gene TRBJ1-4; D unresolved. This CDR3 is 13 amino acids long. Trimming pared 1 base from V and 10 bases from J, leaving 10 bases between. Germline V lookup: CDR1 SGHDN, CDR2 FVKESK. The CDR3 DNA sequence: TGTGCCAGCAGCCAAGGGGATTGGGGAAAACTGTTTTTT. This encodes CASSQGDWGKLFF.

V and J are TRBV29-1 and TRBJ1-3, with a tentative D call TRBD1 (5 bases). Germline loops: CDR1 SQVTM, CDR2 ANQGSEA. This CDR3 spans 14 amino acids. V was shortened by 4 bases and J by 0 bases, with 10 bases between the two germline ends. For the CDR3, the DNA is TGCAGCGTTGGAGGAGGGGTCTCTGGAAACACCATATATTTT. It encodes CSVGGGVSGNTIYF.